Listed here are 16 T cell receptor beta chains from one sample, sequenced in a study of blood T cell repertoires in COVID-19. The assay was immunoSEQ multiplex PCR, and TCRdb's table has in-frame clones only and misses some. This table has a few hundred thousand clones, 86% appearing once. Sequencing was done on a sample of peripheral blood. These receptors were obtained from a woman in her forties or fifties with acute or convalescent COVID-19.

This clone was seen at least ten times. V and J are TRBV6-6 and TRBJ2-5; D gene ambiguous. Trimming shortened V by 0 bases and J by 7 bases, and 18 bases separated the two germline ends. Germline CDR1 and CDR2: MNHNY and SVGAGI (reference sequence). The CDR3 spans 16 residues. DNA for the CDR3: TGTGCCAGCAGTTACTCCGTCCGGCAAACTTCGGGGACCCAGTACTTC. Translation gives CASSYSVRQTSGTQYF.

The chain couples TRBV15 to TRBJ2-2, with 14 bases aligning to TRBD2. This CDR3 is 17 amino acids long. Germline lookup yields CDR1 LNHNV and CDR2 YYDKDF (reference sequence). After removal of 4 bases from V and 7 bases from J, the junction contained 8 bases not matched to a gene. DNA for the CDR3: TGTGCCACCAGCAAACCGGGACTAGCGGGAGTCGGCGGGGAGCTGTTTTTT. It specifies CATSKPGLAGVGGELFF.

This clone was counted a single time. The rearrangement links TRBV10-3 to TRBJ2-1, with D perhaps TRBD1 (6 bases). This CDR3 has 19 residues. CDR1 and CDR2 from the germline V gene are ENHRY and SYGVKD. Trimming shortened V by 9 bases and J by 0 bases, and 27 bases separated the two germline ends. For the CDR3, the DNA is TGTGCCATTCGAGCGGTGGGGACAAACCCACATTACTCCTACAATGAGCAGTTCTTC. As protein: CAIRAVGTNPHYSYNEQFF.

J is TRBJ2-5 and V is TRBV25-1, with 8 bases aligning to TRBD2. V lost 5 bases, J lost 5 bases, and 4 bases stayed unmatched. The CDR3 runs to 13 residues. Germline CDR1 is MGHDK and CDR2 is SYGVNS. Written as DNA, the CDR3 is TGTGCCAGCAGTCTAACTAGCGGCGAGACCCAGTACTTC. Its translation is CASSLTSGETQYF.

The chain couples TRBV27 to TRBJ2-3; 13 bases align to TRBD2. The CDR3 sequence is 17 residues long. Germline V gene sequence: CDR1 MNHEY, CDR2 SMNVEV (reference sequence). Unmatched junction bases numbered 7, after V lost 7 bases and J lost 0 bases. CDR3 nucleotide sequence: TGTGCCAGCACCTTACTAGCGGGAGGGACTAGCACAGATACGCAGTATTTT. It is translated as CASTLLAGGTSTDTQYF.

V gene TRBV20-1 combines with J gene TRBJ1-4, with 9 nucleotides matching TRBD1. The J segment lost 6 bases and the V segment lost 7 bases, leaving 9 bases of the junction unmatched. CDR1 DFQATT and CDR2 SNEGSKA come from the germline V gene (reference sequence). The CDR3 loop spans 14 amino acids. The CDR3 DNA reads TGCAGTGTTAGTAGGGGACAGGGATATGAAAAACTGTTTTTT. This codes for CSVSRGQGYEKLFF.

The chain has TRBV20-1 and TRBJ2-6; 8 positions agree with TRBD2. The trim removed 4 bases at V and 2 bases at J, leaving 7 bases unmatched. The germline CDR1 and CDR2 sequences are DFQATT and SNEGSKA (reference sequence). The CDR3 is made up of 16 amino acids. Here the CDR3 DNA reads TGCAGTGCTATTGAGCGGGAGCTTGCTGGGGCCAACGTCCTGACTTTC. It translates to CSAIERELAGANVLTF.

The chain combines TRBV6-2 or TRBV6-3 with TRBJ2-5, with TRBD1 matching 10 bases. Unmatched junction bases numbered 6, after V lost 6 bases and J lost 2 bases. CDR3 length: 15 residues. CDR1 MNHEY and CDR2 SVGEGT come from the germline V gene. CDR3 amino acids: CASSPGTGAQETQYF. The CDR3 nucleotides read TGTGCCAGCAGCCCGGGGACAGGGGCTCAAGAGACCCAGTACTTC.

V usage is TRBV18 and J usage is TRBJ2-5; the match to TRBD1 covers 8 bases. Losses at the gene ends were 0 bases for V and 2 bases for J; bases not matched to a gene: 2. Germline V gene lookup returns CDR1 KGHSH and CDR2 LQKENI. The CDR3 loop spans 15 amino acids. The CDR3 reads CASSPPGQVQETQYF. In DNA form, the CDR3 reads TGTGCCAGCTCACCACCGGGACAGGTGCAAGAGACCCAGTACTTC.

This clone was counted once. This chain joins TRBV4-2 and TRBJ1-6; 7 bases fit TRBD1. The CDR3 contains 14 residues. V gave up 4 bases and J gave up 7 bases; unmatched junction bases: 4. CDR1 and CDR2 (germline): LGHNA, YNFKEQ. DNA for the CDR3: TGTGCCAGCAGCCCTCGGACAGGAAATTCACCCCTCCACTTT. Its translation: CASSPRTGNSPLHF.

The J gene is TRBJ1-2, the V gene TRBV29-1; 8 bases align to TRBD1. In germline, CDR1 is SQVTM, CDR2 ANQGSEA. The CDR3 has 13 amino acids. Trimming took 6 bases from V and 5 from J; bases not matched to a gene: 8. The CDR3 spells CSVEQGDGYGYTF. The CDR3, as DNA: TGCAGCGTAGAACAGGGGGATGGGTATGGCTACACCTTC. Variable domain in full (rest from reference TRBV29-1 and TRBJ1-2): SAVISQKPSRDICQRGTSLTIQCQVDSQVTMMFWYRQQPGQSLTLIATANQGSEATYESGFVIDKFPISRPNLTFSTLTVSNMSPEDSSIYLCSVEQGDGYGYTFGSGTRLTVV.

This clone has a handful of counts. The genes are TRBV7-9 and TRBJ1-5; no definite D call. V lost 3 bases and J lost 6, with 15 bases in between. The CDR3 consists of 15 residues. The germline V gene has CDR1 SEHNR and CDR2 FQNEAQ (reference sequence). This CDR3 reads CASSFSTSSGQPQHF. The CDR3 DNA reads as TGTGCCAGCAGCTTCTCGACCTCATCGGGTCAGCCCCAGCATTTT.

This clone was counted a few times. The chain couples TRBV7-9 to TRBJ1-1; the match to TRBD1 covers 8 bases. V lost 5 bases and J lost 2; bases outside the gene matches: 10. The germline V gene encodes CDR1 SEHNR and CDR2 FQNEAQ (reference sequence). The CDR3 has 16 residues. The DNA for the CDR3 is TGTGCCAGCAGCGAGGACAGGGCGCGCCCTAACACTGAAGCTTTCTTT. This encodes CASSEDRARPNTEAFF. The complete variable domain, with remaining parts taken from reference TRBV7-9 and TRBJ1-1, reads DTGVSQNPRHKITKRGQNVTFRCDPISEHNRLYWYRQTLGQGPEFLTYFQNEAQLEKSRLLSDRFSAERPKGSFSTLEIQRTEQGDSAMYLCASSEDRARPNTEAFFGQGTRLTVV.

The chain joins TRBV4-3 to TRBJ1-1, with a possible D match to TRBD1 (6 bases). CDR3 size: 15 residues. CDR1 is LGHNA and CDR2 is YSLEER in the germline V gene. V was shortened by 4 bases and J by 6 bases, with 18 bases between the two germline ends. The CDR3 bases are TGCGCCAGCAGCCCATTCAGGGAGGGGGGTTCTGAAGCTTTCTTT. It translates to CASSPFREGGSEAFF.

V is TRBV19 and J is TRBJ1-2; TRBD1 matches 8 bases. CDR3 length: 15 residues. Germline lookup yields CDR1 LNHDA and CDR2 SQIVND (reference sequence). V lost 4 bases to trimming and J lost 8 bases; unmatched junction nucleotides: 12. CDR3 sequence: CASSTDREEKKGYTF. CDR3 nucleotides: TGTGCCAGTAGTACGGACAGGGAGGAAAAAAAAGGCTACACCTTC.

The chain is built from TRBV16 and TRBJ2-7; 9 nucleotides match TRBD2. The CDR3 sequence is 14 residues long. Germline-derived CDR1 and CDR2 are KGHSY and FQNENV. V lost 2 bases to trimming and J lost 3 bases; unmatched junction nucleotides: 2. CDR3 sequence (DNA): TGTGCCAGCAGCCAAGGGACTAGCAGCTACGAGCAGTACTTC. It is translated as CASSQGTSSYEQYF.